This TCR beta chain was captured in a study of blood T cell repertoires in COVID-19. Produced via immunoSEQ multiplex PCR; TCRdb's table is partial and in-frame only. The table shows 310,000 or so clones, with roughly 90% occurring only once. The CDR3 consists of 16 residues. V lost 1 base and J lost 4; bases outside the gene matches: 11. In germline, CDR1 is SGHRS, CDR2 YFSETQ. This sequence was found in a woman in her 50s with active or convalescent COVID-19. The V gene is TRBV5-1, the J gene TRBJ2-7, with TRBD2 matching 7 bases. Sequenced material: peripheral blood. The CDR3 nucleotides read TGCGCCAGCAGCTTGTACGGGGGGTCAATGTCTTACGAGCAGTACTTC. It specifies CASSLYGGSMSYEQYF.